The 25 T cell receptor beta chains in this list originate from one sample, sequenced in a study of cytomegalovirus exposure and HLA in healthy donors. The PCR ran on 60 Vbeta and 13 Jbeta primers. Here immunoSEQ multiplex PCR was the method, and the copy in TCRdb shows in-frame clones only, minus some. The repertoire includes 80,000 to 95,000 clones, almost 80% of them detected once, and around 6% sits in the top ten. Sequences were obtained from PBMCs. These TCRs come from a female donor in good health and CMV-seronegative.

This clone was recorded only once. The V and J genes are TRBV9 and TRBJ2-7; TRBD2 matches 11 bases. CDR3 length: 15 amino acids. Losses at the gene ends were 4 bases for V and 5 bases for J; bases not matched to a gene: 8. Germline lookup yields CDR1 SGDLS and CDR2 YYNGEE. CDR3 nucleotides: TGTGCCAGCAGCCCTACTAGCGGGAGAGGGGACGAGCAGTACTTC. Protein sequence: CASSPTSGRGDEQYF.

This clone came up once. The V call is TRBV2, the J call TRBJ1-5; the D is unclear. Germline loops: CDR1 SNHLY, CDR2 FYNNEI. The CDR3 covers 15 residues. Deletions cut 8 bases from V and 2 bases from J, with 16 bases between. The CDR3 is CASGRSDSGNQPQHF. As DNA, the CDR3 is TGTGCCAGCGGTCGCAGCGATAGCGGCAATCAGCCCCAGCATTTT.

The chain recombines TRBV4-2 with TRBJ2-5; 9 nucleotides line up with TRBD2. V was pared by 0 bases and J by 1 base, with 6 bases of the junction left unmatched. Germline V lookup: CDR1 LGHNA, CDR2 YNFKEQ. This CDR3 spans 17 amino acids. The CDR3 here is CASSQEGSGGRQETQYF. CDR3 nucleotides: TGTGCCAGCAGCCAAGAAGGTAGCGGGGGTCGCCAAGAGACCCAGTACTTC.

The rearrangement joins TRBV4-2 to TRBJ2-7, with a weak D call TRBD2 (6 bases). The CDR3 loop spans 20 amino acids. In germline, CDR1 is LGHNA, CDR2 YNFKEQ. The V gene lost 0 bases and the J gene lost 0 bases, with 24 bases spanning the gap. The CDR3 DNA follows: TGTGCCAGCAGCCAAGACTTATCTTCGGACGGCGGGGAGTCCTCCTACGAGCAGTACTTC. Protein product: CASSQDLSSDGGESSYEQYF.

The chain joins TRBV5-1 to TRBJ2-7, with 9 nucleotides matching TRBD1. The length of the CDR3 is 15 residues. V lost 0 bases to trimming and J lost 3 bases; unmatched junction nucleotides: 4. Germline V lookup: CDR1 SGHRS, CDR2 YFSETQ. DNA for the CDR3: TGCGCCAGCAGCTTGGGAGGACAGGGGATCTACGAGCAGTACTTC. As protein: CASSLGGQGIYEQYF. The entire variable domain, with the rest obtained from reference TRBV5-1 and TRBJ2-7, is as follows: KAGVTQTPRYLIKTRGQQVTLSCSPISGHRSVSWYQQTPGQGLQFLFEYFSETQRNKGNFPGRFSGRQFSNSRSEMNVSTLELGDSALYLCASSLGGQGIYEQYFGPGTRLTVT.

The chain carries TRBV28 and TRBJ1-2; 9 nucleotides match TRBD1. J lost 7 bases, V lost 7 bases, and 4 bases had no gene match. This CDR3 has 12 amino acids. In germline, CDR1 is MDHEN, CDR2 SYDVKM. Here the CDR3 DNA reads TGTGCCAGCACCCAGGGACAGGGTGGCTACACCTTC. It yields the protein CASTQGQGGYTF.

The chain carries TRBV11-2 and TRBJ1-2, with D tentatively TRBD1 (5 bases). V shed 5 bases and J shed 8 bases, with 9 bases lying between them. The CDR3 covers 11 residues. Germline CDR1 reads SGHAT; CDR2 reads FQNNGV. The CDR3 is CASSAGYGYTF. CDR3 coding DNA: TGTGCCAGCAGCGCAGGGTACGGCTACACCTTC.

The chain recombines TRBV6-6 with TRBJ1-3; TRBD1 might be the D (6 bases). Trimming cost V 5 bases and J 0 bases, with 14 bases left between them. The CDR3 consists of 16 residues. Germline V CDR1 and CDR2: MNHNY, SVGAGI (reference sequence). CDR3 DNA sequence: TGTGCCAGCAGTGGCTCAGGGGCCAGCTCTGGAAACACCATATATTTT. Residues: CASSGSGASSGNTIYF.

The chain couples TRBV6-6 to TRBJ1-4; possibly TRBD1 for D (6 bases). The germline gives CDR1 MNHNY, CDR2 SVGAGI (reference sequence). The CDR3 extends over 14 amino acids. The V end lost 4 bases, the J end lost 8 bases, and 14 bases lay between the germline ends. CDR3 nucleotides: TGTGCCAGCAGTTTGACAGGTTCTAGGGAAAAACTGTTTTTT. This sequence encodes CASSLTGSREKLFF.

This clone was seen once. The chain is built from TRBV5-6 and TRBJ2-7, with D possibly being TRBD2 (6 bases). V lost 4 bases to trimming and J lost 3 bases, with 14 bases between them. The germline V gene encodes CDR1 SGHDT and CDR2 YYEEEE. CDR3 length: 14 amino acids. Here the CDR3 DNA reads TGTGCCAGCAGCCCAGGGACTTCTGTCTACGAGCAGTACTTC. This sequence encodes CASSPGTSVYEQYF. Full variable domain (rest looked up from reference TRBV5-6 and TRBJ2-7): DAGVTQSPTHLIKTRGQQVTLRCSPKSGHDTVSWYQQALGQGPQFIFQYYEEEERQRGNFPDRFSGHQFPNYSSELNVNALLLGDSALYLCASSPGTSVYEQYFGPGTRLTVT.

At least ten counts were recorded for this clone. The chain joins TRBV5-1 to TRBJ2-7; TRBD1 agrees at 10 bases. Germline lookup yields CDR1 SGHRS and CDR2 YFSETQ. Germline trimming cut 4 bases from V and 4 bases from J; bases unmatched to any gene: 5. The length of the CDR3 is 14 residues. The CDR3 nucleotides read TGCGCCAGCAGCCCGGGACAGGGGTGGTACGAGCAGTACTTC. Translation gives CASSPGQGWYEQYF.

The V and J genes are TRBV6-5 and TRBJ1-1; D possibly corresponds to TRBD1 (6 bases). Germline values: CDR1 MNHEY, CDR2 SVGAGI. V was pared by 4 bases and J by 4 bases, with 19 bases between. The CDR3 has 16 residues. The CDR3 nucleotides read TGTGCCAGCAGTTTCATTCAGGGGAATAGGATCACTGAAGCTTTCTTT. Its translation: CASSFIQGNRITEAFF.

V gene TRBV5-4 combines with J gene TRBJ2-1, with TRBD1 matching 9 bases. Germline CDR1 is SGHNT and CDR2 is YYREEE (reference sequence). The CDR3 totals 15 residues. The J segment lost 9 bases and the V segment lost 5 bases, leaving 12 bases of the junction unmatched. The CDR3 loop is CASSPGTGYIGEQFF. CDR3 in DNA: TGTGCCAGCAGTCCCGGGACAGGGTATATCGGTGAGCAGTTCTTC.

The chain uses TRBV7-9 and TRBJ2-7; D unclear. Trimming took off 0 bases at V and 3 bases at J, with 9 bases between the two ends. Germline CDR1 reads SEHNR; CDR2 reads FQNEAQ (reference sequence). The CDR3 has 14 residues. CDR3 sequence reads: CASSLAAENYEQYF. In DNA, the CDR3 is TGTGCCAGCAGCTTAGCCGCCGAGAACTACGAGCAGTACTTC.

The chain uses TRBV28 and TRBJ2-7; D call uncertain. Trimming took 1 base from V and 6 from J, leaving 4 bases between them. Germline V gene data show CDR1 as MDHEN and CDR2 as SYDVKM. CDR3 length: 11 amino acids. The CDR3 protein is CASSLYGEQYF. CDR3 bases: TGTGCCAGCAGTTTATACGGCGAGCAGTACTTC.

The chain has TRBV15 and TRBJ2-5; D call uncertain. Trimming removed 1 base from V and 0 bases from J, with 12 bases in between. CDR1 is LNHNV and CDR2 is YYDKDF in the germline V gene (reference sequence). The CDR3 consists of 16 residues. The CDR3 loop is CATSRGTLGNQETQYF. Written as DNA, the CDR3 is TGTGCCACCAGCAGAGGCACGCTGGGCAACCAAGAGACCCAGTACTTC.

The chain is built from TRBV11-2 and TRBJ2-5; D remains ambiguous. CDR3 size: 14 residues. V lost 1 base to trimming and J lost 2 bases, with 8 bases between them. Germline V gene sequence: CDR1 SGHAT, CDR2 FQNNGV. In nucleotides, the CDR3 is TGTGCCAGCAGCTTAGGTACAGTACAAGAGACCCAGTACTTC. Amino acids: CASSLGTVQETQYF.

The rearrangement uses TRBV19 and TRBJ1-4; possible D gene TRBD1, 6 bases. The germline V gene has CDR1 LNHDA and CDR2 SQIVND (reference sequence). This CDR3 is 15 amino acids long. Trimming cost V 4 bases and J 1 base, with 10 bases left between them. The CDR3 sequence is CASSTQGGTNEKLFF. As DNA, the CDR3 is TGTGCCAGTAGTACCCAAGGGGGAACTAATGAAAAACTGTTTTTT.

The genes are TRBV29-1 and TRBJ2-7, with 10 bases lining up with TRBD1. The CDR3 consists of 12 residues. Unmatched junction bases numbered 1, after V lost 6 bases and J lost 2 bases. Per the germline V gene, CDR1 is SQVTM and CDR2 is ANQGSEA. The CDR3 coding sequence is TGCAGCGTCGGGACAGGGGCCTACGAGCAGTACTTC. It is translated as CSVGTGAYEQYF.

This clone has a single count. In nucleotides, the CDR3 is TGTGCCAGCTCACCTACGGACAGGCCCGGATTCTTT. Translated: CASSPTDRPGFF. This chain connects TRBV18 to TRBJ1-1; TRBD1 agrees at 7 bases. There are 12 residues in the CDR3. Germline V gives CDR1 KGHSH, CDR2 LQKENI. J gave up 14 bases and V 3 bases, and 9 bases lay outside the gene matches.

This chain joins TRBV18 and TRBJ2-7; 9 positions match TRBD1. Trimming at V came to 3 bases and at J to 2 bases, leaving 11 bases not matched to a gene. This CDR3 contains 17 residues. Germline-derived CDR1 and CDR2 are KGHSH and LQKENI. CDR3 coding DNA: TGTGCCAGCTCACCTTGGCCCGGGGACAGGGAAGCCTACGAGCAGTACTTC. It specifies CASSPWPGDREAYEQYF.

The gene calls are TRBV15 and TRBJ2-7; weak D call: TRBD1 (5 bases). This CDR3 spans 14 amino acids. Germline V CDR1 and CDR2: LNHNV, YYDKDF (reference sequence). The germline V and J ends were trimmed by 3 bases and 12 bases, with 21 bases remaining between them. The chain's CDR3 is CATSSRTTSSKLYF. Here the CDR3 DNA reads TGTGCCACCAGCAGCCGGACAACTTCTTCTAAGCTGTACTTC.

The chain employs TRBV7-2 and TRBJ1-4; D is possibly TRBD1 (5 bases). Trimming took 2 bases from V and 8 from J, leaving 15 bases between them. The CDR3 is 15 residues long. CDR1 and CDR2 (germline): SGHTA, FQGNSA. In DNA, the CDR3 is TGTGCCAGCAGCTTACGGGGGGGTGCGGACGAAAAACTGTTTTTT. Protein sequence: CASSLRGGADEKLFF.

This chain uses TRBV4-3 with TRBJ1-2; TRBD1 might be the D (6 bases). CDR3 size: 15 residues. The germline V gene has CDR1 LGHNA and CDR2 YSLEER. Trimming took 0 bases from V and 3 from J, leaving 11 bases between them. CDR3 bases: TGCGCCAGCAGCCAAGAAAGCAGGGGAGACTATGGCTACACCTTC. Residues: CASSQESRGDYGYTF.

This chain links TRBV5-1 with TRBJ2-1; 7 nucleotides line up with TRBD1. Germline V gene lookup returns CDR1 SGHRS and CDR2 YFSETQ. The trim removed 2 bases at V and 14 bases at J, leaving 4 bases unmatched. The CDR3 has 11 residues. The CDR3, as DNA: TGCGCCAGCAGCTTCGAGGGGGCAAAGTTCTTC. Its translation: CASSFEGAKFF.